The rows below give T cell receptor beta chains drawn from one sample of a study of shared clonotypes between healthy human individuals. Sequencing used immunoSEQ multiplex PCR; TCRdb keeps in-frame clones, though not all of them. The sample has millions of clones, 90% to 95% seen once. Sequencing input: naive CD8+ T cells from PBMCs. Receptors were obtained from a man aged 18-30 years in good health. Some clones in this sample may be carry-over from other donors' samples. Each CDR3 is given without its conserved first and last residue. Fields, in order: J gene, D gene, V gene, CDR3 protein. A D gene is named only where the DNA matches it firmly.

j_call: TRBJ1-5
d_call: -
v_call: TRBV19
cdr3_aa: ASSVIRGAGDQPQH

j_call: TRBJ1-4
d_call: TRBD1
v_call: TRBV7-6
cdr3_aa: ASSFNRGNNEKLF

j_call: TRBJ2-1
d_call: -
v_call: TRBV10-3
cdr3_aa: AIRGPGLQSYNEQF

j_call: TRBJ2-7
d_call: TRBD2
v_call: TRBV27
cdr3_aa: ASKVSGSYEQY

j_call: TRBJ2-3
d_call: TRBD1
v_call: TRBV28
cdr3_aa: ASSSSTGWSDTQY

j_call: TRBJ2-3
d_call: TRBD1
v_call: TRBV7-9
cdr3_aa: ASSFPLVEDRGTDTQY

j_call: TRBJ2-7
d_call: -
v_call: TRBV28
cdr3_aa: ASTPQGLGHEQY

j_call: TRBJ2-1
d_call: TRBD2
v_call: TRBV28
cdr3_aa: ASIGLAGLYNEQF

j_call: TRBJ2-7
d_call: -
v_call: TRBV28
cdr3_aa: ASSWDQSYEQY

j_call: TRBJ2-7
d_call: TRBD1
v_call: TRBV11-3
cdr3_aa: ASSHSRDSGYEQY

j_call: TRBJ2-1
d_call: TRBD2
v_call: TRBV7-3
cdr3_aa: ASSFGRETYNEQF

j_call: TRBJ2-3
d_call: TRBD1
v_call: TRBV13
cdr3_aa: ASSLPGQRTDTQY

j_call: TRBJ2-7
d_call: TRBD1
v_call: TRBV28
cdr3_aa: ASSSYLDRGPYEQY

j_call: TRBJ2-2
d_call: -
v_call: TRBV28
cdr3_aa: AISGGRTGELF

j_call: TRBJ2-7
d_call: TRBD1
v_call: TRBV9
cdr3_aa: ASSARDRVASYEQY

j_call: TRBJ2-1
d_call: -
v_call: TRBV28
cdr3_aa: ASSLIWAEQF

j_call: TRBJ2-7
d_call: -
v_call: TRBV28
cdr3_aa: ASSQTGPSHHYEQY

j_call: TRBJ2-3
d_call: TRBD2
v_call: TRBV27
cdr3_aa: ASTRGLAVTDTQY

j_call: TRBJ2-3
d_call: -
v_call: TRBV7-8
cdr3_aa: ASSTIAQLRTDTQY

j_call: TRBJ2-1
d_call: TRBD2
v_call: TRBV29-1
cdr3_aa: SVDGTSLYNEQF

j_call: TRBJ2-6
d_call: TRBD1
v_call: TRBV2
cdr3_aa: ASSGPGQISGANVLT

j_call: TRBJ2-7
d_call: -
v_call: TRBV18
cdr3_aa: ASSPPEGLGPGDYEQY

j_call: TRBJ2-1
d_call: TRBD1
v_call: TRBV6-5
cdr3_aa: ASSYRQGASEQF

j_call: TRBJ1-1
d_call: -
v_call: TRBV7-9
cdr3_aa: ASKRPGPGRANTEAF

j_call: TRBJ2-1
d_call: TRBD2
v_call: TRBV11-2
cdr3_aa: ASSLGLAGDAYNEQF

j_call: TRBJ2-7
d_call: -
v_call: TRBV30
cdr3_aa: AWSGRMRAYEQY

j_call: TRBJ1-1
d_call: TRBD1
v_call: TRBV6-5
cdr3_aa: ASSVNRGDEAF

j_call: TRBJ2-2
d_call: -
v_call: TRBV12-5
cdr3_aa: ASASRDGPDTGELF

j_call: TRBJ2-7
d_call: -
v_call: TRBV25-1
cdr3_aa: ASSESSGTYEQY

j_call: TRBJ1-1
d_call: -
v_call: TRBV4-3
cdr3_aa: ASSQDSGGGTEAF

j_call: TRBJ2-7
d_call: -
v_call: TRBV9
cdr3_aa: ASSVGAGDEQY

j_call: TRBJ2-7
d_call: -
v_call: TRBV10-1
cdr3_aa: ASSESDSHYEQY

j_call: TRBJ2-2
d_call: -
v_call: TRBV7-8
cdr3_aa: ASSLRRRTNTGELF

j_call: TRBJ1-5
d_call: -
v_call: TRBV4-1
cdr3_aa: ASSQEGVGNQPQH

j_call: TRBJ2-7
d_call: -
v_call: TRBV7-9
cdr3_aa: ASSSPASYSYEQY

j_call: TRBJ2-5
d_call: TRBD1
v_call: TRBV5-1
cdr3_aa: ASSFWDRDIETQY

j_call: TRBJ1-1
d_call: -
v_call: TRBV27
cdr3_aa: ASSWTFANTEAF

j_call: TRBJ2-7
d_call: -
v_call: TRBV7-9
cdr3_aa: ASSPPGGGDRSYEQY

j_call: TRBJ2-2
d_call: -
v_call: TRBV30
cdr3_aa: AWSRGNTGELF

j_call: TRBJ2-7
d_call: -
v_call: TRBV7-2
cdr3_aa: ASSPLRGGYEQY

j_call: TRBJ1-2
d_call: -
v_call: TRBV19
cdr3_aa: ASKQDGPYGYT

j_call: TRBJ2-7
d_call: -
v_call: TRBV27
cdr3_aa: ASSLSKTLYEQY

j_call: TRBJ2-7
d_call: -
v_call: TRBV7-6
cdr3_aa: ASSPGASGEQY

j_call: TRBJ1-1
d_call: -
v_call: TRBV19
cdr3_aa: ATSQGDMNTEAF

j_call: TRBJ1-1
d_call: TRBD1
v_call: TRBV7-8
cdr3_aa: ASSRDDRVRNTEAF

j_call: TRBJ2-1
d_call: -
v_call: TRBV7-9
cdr3_aa: ASSFPNGVGDEQF

j_call: TRBJ2-2
d_call: TRBD1
v_call: TRBV5-1
cdr3_aa: ASSSTGTGSIFGELF

j_call: TRBJ2-7
d_call: -
v_call: TRBV5-6
cdr3_aa: ASSDGGPGTHSYEQY

j_call: TRBJ1-4
d_call: -
v_call: TRBV5-4
cdr3_aa: ASSLGWGGEKLF